Presented here are 21 T cell receptor beta chains from one specimen sequenced in a study of post-analysis software for immune sequencing data. Prepared TCR beta cDNA libraries contained unique molecular identifiers. TCRdb fed the PCR reads into MiXCR, producing one record per CDR3 protein. The sample has about half a million distinct CDR3 sequences, 45% seen once. Study-wide findings and caveats: About 5 TRBV segments (TRBV5-6, TRBV5-1 and TRBV20-1 among them) occurred more frequently in patients than in controls.

No antigen is known for these receptors. Sequencing was performed on blood. Receptor source: a girl between 5 and 17 years old with multiple sclerosis.

This clonotype was observed a few times. This chain connects TRBV7-2 to TRBJ2-3; the match to TRBD2 covers 14 bases. Germline values: CDR1 SGHTA, CDR2 FQGNSA. CDR3 size: 16 residues. The trim removed 5 bases at V and 8 bases at J, leaving 9 bases unmatched. This CDR3 reads CASSAGLAGGRGTQYF. In DNA form, the CDR3 reads TGTGCCAGCAGCGCCGGACTAGCGGGAGGAAGGGGTACGCAGTATTTT.

This clonotype has a handful of counts. The CDR3 DNA reads TGTGCCATCAGTGACCGGGCCGGTAACTATGGCTACACCTTC. Amino acid sequence: CAISDRAGNYGYTF. V gene TRBV10-3 combines with J gene TRBJ1-2, with D uncertain. CDR1 and CDR2 (germline): ENHRY, SYGVKD. With 3 bases removed from V and 1 base from J, the gap between germline ends came to 9 bases. The CDR3 is 14 residues long.

The rearrangement links TRBV7-2 to TRBJ2-1; TRBD2 matches at 10 bases. This CDR3 has 16 residues. Germline trimming cut 2 bases from V and 4 bases from J; bases unmatched to any gene: 5. Germline V CDR1 and CDR2: SGHTA, FQGNSA. This chain's CDR3 is CASSLWSGGAYNEQFF. The CDR3 coding sequence is TGTGCCAGCAGCTTATGGAGCGGGGGGGCTTACAATGAGCAGTTCTTC.

This chain joins TRBV3-1 and TRBJ2-3; D is perhaps TRBD2 (5 bases). CDR1 and CDR2 from the germline V gene are LGHDT and YNNKEL (reference sequence). V was cut by 1 base and J by 2 bases, with 25 bases left in between. This CDR3 comprises 20 residues. The CDR3 region has the DNA TGTGCCAGCAGCCAAGGAACGGGCGGAGGAGGAGAGGAAATCACAGATACGCAGTATTTT. Translated: CASSQGTGGGGEEITDTQYF.

The V and J genes are TRBV28 and TRBJ2-1; no clear D gene. The CDR3 covers 12 residues. V gave up 2 bases and J gave up 9 bases, with 8 bases separating them. Germline V gene lookup returns CDR1 MDHEN and CDR2 SYDVKM. DNA of the CDR3: TGTGCCAGCAGTTTAAAGTTCGGTGAGCAGTTCTTC. As protein: CASSLKFGEQFF.

This clonotype has more than one count but fewer than ten. The genes are TRBV29-1 and TRBJ1-5; D gene uncertain. Trimming took 2 bases from V and 1 from J, leaving 6 bases between them. The V gene's germline CDR1 is SQVTM and CDR2 ANQGSEA. The CDR3 loop spans 13 amino acids. The chain's CDR3 is CSVEIASNQPQHF. In nucleotides, the CDR3 is TGCAGCGTTGAAATAGCCAGCAATCAGCCCCAGCATTTT.

This clonotype showed up many times. This chain uses TRBV4-1 with TRBJ1-2, with 8 bases aligning to TRBD1. Trimming took 0 bases from V and 2 from J; bases not matched to a gene: 5. CDR3 size: 16 residues. The germline V gene encodes CDR1 MGHRA and CDR2 YSYEKL. CDR3 loop: CASSQDGQGVNYGYTF. CDR3 in DNA: TGCGCCAGCAGCCAAGATGGACAGGGCGTCAACTATGGCTACACCTTC.

Only a few counts were recorded for this clonotype. V is TRBV24-1 and J is TRBJ2-1, with 7 positions matching TRBD1. Unmatched junction bases numbered 8, after V lost 3 bases and J lost 1 base. This CDR3 has 17 amino acids. Germline CDR1 is KGHDR and CDR2 is SFDVKD. The CDR3 sequence: CATSDATGDGSYNEQFF. DNA of the CDR3: TGTGCCACCAGTGATGCAACAGGGGATGGATCCTACAATGAGCAGTTCTTC.

This clonotype has a handful of counts. The chain combines TRBV12-3 or TRBV12-4 with TRBJ2-7; D may be TRBD1 or TRBD2 (5 bases each). The CDR3 is 12 residues long. V was clipped by 3 bases and J by 7 bases, with 10 bases between them. The CDR3 DNA reads as TGTGCCAGCAGTTTGGGGACGCGAGAGCAGTACTTC. Its protein is CASSLGTREQYF.

This clonotype has just a few counts. CDR3 nucleotides: TGTGCCAGCAAGGGATTGGGGGACGAGCAGTACTTC. Amino acid sequence: CASKGLGDEQYF. This rearrangement joins TRBV7-2 to TRBJ2-7; the D call may be TRBD1 or TRBD2 (5 bases each). This CDR3 comprises 12 residues. Germline-derived CDR1 and CDR2 are SGHTA and FQGNSA. Trimming took off 7 bases at V and 5 bases at J, with 12 bases between the two ends.

This clonotype has more than one count but fewer than ten. This rearrangement joins TRBV12-3 or TRBV12-4 to TRBJ2-5; TRBD1 might be the D (6 bases). The CDR3 consists of 11 residues. Between the trimmed V and J ends, which lost 3 bases and 7 bases, there was a span of 6 bases. CDR3 DNA sequence: TGTGCCAGCAGTTTGACAGGGACCCAGTACTTC. It yields the protein CASSLTGTQYF.

The chain links TRBV30 to TRBJ2-5, with 10 bases matching TRBD2. This CDR3 is built from 13 residues. Germline-derived CDR1 and CDR2 are GTSNPN and SVGIG (reference sequence). Losses at the gene ends were 2 bases for V and 3 bases for J; bases not matched to a gene: 0. CDR3 sequence (DNA): TGTGCCTGGAGTAGCGGGGGGGAAGAGACCCAGTACTTC. It encodes CAWSSGGEETQYF.

The chain employs TRBV24-1 and TRBJ2-5; D is possibly TRBD1 or TRBD2 (5 bases each). The CDR3 contains 17 residues. V lost 3 bases to trimming and J lost 0 bases, with 16 bases between them. CDR1 KGHDR and CDR2 SFDVKD come from the germline V gene. In nucleotides, the CDR3 is TGTGCCACCAGTGATCCCTGGCCGGGGCTGGACCAAGAGACCCAGTACTTC. Translated: CATSDPWPGLDQETQYF.

This clonotype was seen only once. V usage is TRBV25-1 and J usage is TRBJ1-6; possibly TRBD1 for D (5 bases). There are 12 residues in the CDR3. The germline V gene has CDR1 MGHDK and CDR2 SYGVNS. V lost 8 bases and J lost 9, with 11 bases in between. CDR3 nucleotides: TGTGCCAGCTGCAGGGCGGCTTCACCCCTCCACTTT. It yields the protein CASCRAASPLHF.

This rearrangement joins TRBV20-1 to TRBJ2-5, with 9 bases aligning to TRBD2. Gene TRBJ2-7 matches the end of the DNA better, so the J call may be wrong. The germline V gene encodes CDR1 DFQATT and CDR2 SNEGSKA (reference sequence). The CDR3 consists of 13 residues. CDR3 bases: TGCAGTGCTAGGATTAGCGGGAGAATCGAGCAGTACTTC. Encoded protein: CSARISGRIEQYF.

The chain uses TRBV20-1 and TRBJ2-5; tentatively, D is TRBD1 or TRBD2 (5 bases each). Trimming stripped 1 base from V and 0 bases from J, with 12 bases between. Germline V gene sequence: CDR1 DFQATT, CDR2 SNEGSKA (reference sequence). This CDR3 contains 15 residues. The CDR3 coding sequence is TGCAGTGCTAGAGCTTCCGGGACGAACCAAGAGACCCAGTACTTC. The encoded protein is CSARASGTNQETQYF.

The table lists this clonotype with a few counts. This chain links TRBV7-2 with TRBJ2-1, with D possibly being TRBD2 (5 bases). V lost 1 base, J lost 1 base, and 23 bases lay in between. This CDR3 is 20 amino acids long. Germline CDR1 SGHTA, CDR2 FQGNSA. In DNA form, the CDR3 reads TGTGCCAGCAGCTTAGGGACTGGGTCTAGAATCCTTCAGTCCTACAATGAGCAGTTCTTC. Encoded protein: CASSLGTGSRILQSYNEQFF.

CDR3: CASSPSGTGGLDTQYF. Written as DNA, the CDR3 is TGCGCCAGCAGCCCATCCGGGACAGGGGGCTTAGATACGCAGTATTTT. V is TRBV4-1 and J is TRBJ2-3; TRBD1 aligns across 12 bases. After removal of 4 bases from V and 5 bases from J, the junction contained 7 bases not matched to a gene. The V gene's germline CDR1 is MGHRA and CDR2 YSYEKL. This CDR3 comprises 16 residues.

V gene TRBV27 combines with J gene TRBJ2-7; D not certain. The germline V gene has CDR1 MNHEY and CDR2 SMNVEV (reference sequence). The CDR3 runs to 13 residues. V was pared by 4 bases and J by 2 bases, with 9 bases between. The CDR3 DNA reads TGTGCCAGCAGTTATCAAGCAACCTACGAGCAGTACTTC. Its translation is CASSYQATYEQYF.

The chain combines TRBV7-2 with TRBJ2-7; TRBD2 matches at 7 bases. Germline V CDR1 and CDR2: SGHTA, FQGNSA. The V segment lost 1 base and the J segment 0 bases; nucleotides outside the gene matches: 3. CDR3 size: 15 residues. In DNA, the CDR3 is TGTGCCAGCAGCTTAGTGGGGGAGGGCTCCTACGAGCAGTACTTC. It specifies CASSLVGEGSYEQYF.

The V and J genes are TRBV27 and TRBJ1-2; D is unclear. V was shortened by 7 bases and J by 4 bases, with 10 bases between the two germline ends. The CDR3 spans 12 residues. The V gene's germline CDR1 is MNHEY and CDR2 SMNVEV (reference sequence). This CDR3 is CASTLHTYGYTF. The CDR3 bases are TGTGCCAGCACCCTCCACACCTATGGCTACACCTTC.